This is a list of T cell receptor beta chains from one sample in a study of post-analysis software for immune sequencing data. MiXCR was run by TCRdb on the PCR reads, yielding one entry per CDR3 protein. The sample lists more than 500,000 distinct CDR3 sequences; 30% to 40% were seen once. Sequencing was carried out using blood. Every receptor here comes from a girl under 18 with multiple sclerosis. Both conserved end residues are part of each CDR3. The D gene is left open where the match is weak. Some rows mark clone size as missing; the rest say once, few, many or name a class of expanded clone.

cdr3_length: 10
d_call: .
clone_size: few
j_call: TRBJ1-2
v_call: TRBV29-1
cdr3_aa: CSAEDKLYTF
cdr3_nt: TGCAGCGCTGAGGACAAACTCTACACCTTC

cdr3_length: 15
d_call: TRBD1
clone_size: .
j_call: TRBJ1-6
v_call: TRBV6-1
cdr3_aa: CASSRDRTYNSPLHF
cdr3_nt: TGTGCCAGCAGCCGGGACAGAACCTATAATTCACCCCTCCACTTT

cdr3_length: 12
d_call: TRBD2
clone_size: .
j_call: TRBJ2-5
v_call: TRBV20-1
cdr3_aa: CSTVAGGETQYF
cdr3_nt: TGCAGTACTGTAGCGGGAGGGGAGACCCAGTACTTC

cdr3_length: 15
d_call: .
clone_size: few
j_call: TRBJ2-7
v_call: TRBV15
cdr3_aa: CATSRERPLSYEQYF
cdr3_nt: TGTGCCACCAGCAGAGAGAGGCCCCTTTCGTACGAGCAGTACTTC

cdr3_length: 14
d_call: TRBD2
clone_size: few
j_call: TRBJ2-1
v_call: TRBV29-1
cdr3_aa: CSAEGLAGNNEQFF
cdr3_nt: TGCAGCGCCGAGGGACTAGCGGGGAACAATGAGCAGTTCTTC

cdr3_length: 15
d_call: TRBD1
clone_size: .
j_call: TRBJ1-5
v_call: TRBV7-9
cdr3_aa: CASSPGDRSNQPQHF
cdr3_nt: TGTGCCAGCAGCCCTGGGGACAGAAGCAATCAGCCCCAGCATTTT

cdr3_length: 13
d_call: .
clone_size: .
j_call: TRBJ2-2
v_call: TRBV20-1
cdr3_aa: CSARMMNTGELFF
cdr3_nt: TGCAGTGCTAGGATGATGAACACCGGGGAGCTGTTTTTT

cdr3_length: 14
d_call: TRBD1
clone_size: once
j_call: TRBJ1-5
v_call: TRBV3-1
cdr3_aa: CASSLGTERQPQHF
cdr3_nt: TGTGCCAGCAGCCTAGGGACAGAGCGCCAGCCCCAGCATTTT

cdr3_length: 14
d_call: .
clone_size: few
j_call: TRBJ2-3
v_call: TRBV29-1
cdr3_aa: CSVSPGQGRDTQYF
cdr3_nt: TGCAGCGTTTCCCCCGGCCAGGGGAGAGATACGCAGTATTTT

cdr3_length: 13
d_call: .
clone_size: .
j_call: TRBJ1-1
v_call: TRBV7-9
cdr3_aa: CASRDTVDTEAFF
cdr3_nt: TGTGCCAGCAGGGACACTGTGGACACTGAAGCTTTCTTT

cdr3_length: 15
d_call: TRBD2
clone_size: few
j_call: TRBJ2-5
v_call: TRBV11-2
cdr3_aa: CASRVTSGGGETQYF
cdr3_nt: TGTGCCAGCAGAGTGACTAGCGGGGGAGGAGAGACCCAGTACTTC

cdr3_length: 16
d_call: TRBD2
clone_size: .
j_call: TRBJ2-1
v_call: TRBV5-8
cdr3_aa: CASSLSRLAGPNEQFF
cdr3_nt: TGTGCCAGCAGCTTGTCCCGCCTAGCGGGGCCCAATGAGCAGTTCTTC

cdr3_length: 12
d_call: .
clone_size: few
j_call: TRBJ2-7
v_call: TRBV3-1
cdr3_aa: CASSSDGDEQYF
cdr3_nt: TGTGCCAGCAGCTCAGATGGAGACGAGCAGTACTTC

cdr3_length: 14
d_call: .
clone_size: .
j_call: TRBJ1-1
v_call: TRBV12-3/TRBV12-4
cdr3_aa: CASSFARGWTEAFF
cdr3_nt: TGTGCCAGCAGTTTTGCCCGAGGGTGGACTGAAGCTTTCTTT

cdr3_length: 15
d_call: TRBD2
clone_size: few
j_call: TRBJ2-1
v_call: TRBV12-3/TRBV12-4
cdr3_aa: CASSQRGGSYNEQFF
cdr3_nt: TGTGCCAGCAGTCAGCGGGGGGGCTCCTACAATGAGCAGTTCTTC

cdr3_length: 15
d_call: .
clone_size: few
j_call: TRBJ2-7
v_call: TRBV20-1
cdr3_aa: CSARDVSGATYEQYF
cdr3_nt: TGCAGTGCTAGAGATGTTTCAGGGGCTACCTACGAGCAGTACTTC

cdr3_length: 15
d_call: TRBD2
clone_size: few
j_call: TRBJ2-1
v_call: TRBV15
cdr3_aa: CATSGGTSGRDEQFF
cdr3_nt: TGTGCCACCAGCGGCGGGACTAGCGGGCGCGATGAGCAGTTCTTC

cdr3_length: 16
d_call: .
clone_size: .
j_call: TRBJ1-4
v_call: TRBV5-5
cdr3_aa: CAGSRPRMGVDEKLFF
cdr3_nt: TGTGCCGGCAGCCGTCCTAGGATGGGGGTTGACGAAAAACTGTTTTTT

cdr3_length: 14
d_call: TRBD1
clone_size: few
j_call: TRBJ2-1
v_call: TRBV7-9
cdr3_aa: CAITSGQGVNEQFF
cdr3_nt: TGTGCCATTACATCCGGACAGGGCGTCAATGAGCAGTTCTTC

cdr3_length: 15
d_call: TRBD2
clone_size: .
j_call: TRBJ2-5
v_call: TRBV27
cdr3_aa: CASTSFSGGGETQYF
cdr3_nt: TGTGCCAGCACTTCCTTTTCTGGCGGGGGAGAGACCCAGTACTTC

cdr3_length: 13
d_call: .
clone_size: once
j_call: TRBJ2-2
v_call: TRBV9
cdr3_aa: CASSVRGGGELFF
cdr3_nt: TGTGCCAGCAGCGTACGAGGGGGCGGGGAGCTGTTTTTT

cdr3_length: 15
d_call: .
clone_size: .
j_call: TRBJ1-1
v_call: TRBV19
cdr3_aa: CASSIAPTDYAEAFF
cdr3_nt: TGTGCCAGTAGTATTGCGCCGACAGATTACGCTGAAGCTTTCTTT

cdr3_length: 14
d_call: TRBD2
clone_size: .
j_call: TRBJ2-3
v_call: TRBV10-3
cdr3_aa: CAISGGLAPDTQYF
cdr3_nt: TGTGCCATCTCTGGGGGACTAGCTCCAGATACGCAGTATTTT

cdr3_length: 14
d_call: .
clone_size: .
j_call: TRBJ1-1
v_call: TRBV19
cdr3_aa: CASSPRRVNTEAFF
cdr3_nt: TGTGCCAGTAGTCCGCGACGGGTGAACACTGAAGCTTTCTTT

cdr3_length: 13
d_call: .
clone_size: few
j_call: TRBJ1-1
v_call: TRBV29-1
cdr3_aa: CSGGFGIATEAFF
cdr3_nt: TGCAGCGGGGGGTTCGGGATTGCCACTGAAGCTTTCTTT

cdr3_length: 15
d_call: .
clone_size: .
j_call: TRBJ1-2
v_call: TRBV10-3
cdr3_aa: CAISESSGSPYGYTF
cdr3_nt: TGTGCCATCAGTGAGTCGTCTGGGAGCCCCTATGGCTACACCTTC

cdr3_length: 13
d_call: TRBD1
clone_size: .
j_call: TRBJ1-5
v_call: TRBV4-1
cdr3_aa: CASSTTGNQPQHF
cdr3_nt: TGCGCCAGCAGCACGACAGGGAATCAGCCCCAGCATTTT

cdr3_length: 17
d_call: .
clone_size: few
j_call: TRBJ2-1
v_call: TRBV4-2
cdr3_aa: CASSQDSTVGSYNEQFF
cdr3_nt: TGTGCCAGCAGCCAAGATTCCACAGTCGGCTCCTACAATGAGCAGTTCTTC

cdr3_length: 14
d_call: .
clone_size: .
j_call: TRBJ1-5
v_call: TRBV6-5
cdr3_aa: CASSKQKFNQPQHF
cdr3_nt: TGTGCCAGCAGCAAACAGAAATTTAATCAGCCCCAGCATTTT

cdr3_length: 16
d_call: TRBD1
clone_size: many
j_call: TRBJ2-5
v_call: TRBV6-5
cdr3_aa: CASSPGDRPSQETQYF
cdr3_nt: TGTGCCAGCAGTCCCGGGGACAGGCCATCGCAAGAGACCCAGTACTTC

cdr3_length: 14
d_call: TRBD1
clone_size: .
j_call: TRBJ2-7
v_call: TRBV5-1
cdr3_aa: CASSLGGTGAEQYF
cdr3_nt: TGCGCCAGCAGCTTGGGAGGGACAGGGGCCGAGCAGTACTTC

cdr3_length: 12
d_call: .
clone_size: few
j_call: TRBJ1-4
v_call: TRBV29-1
cdr3_aa: CSTLQWAEKLFF
cdr3_nt: TGCAGCACCCTCCAGTGGGCTGAAAAACTGTTTTTT

cdr3_length: 18
d_call: TRBD1
clone_size: .
j_call: TRBJ2-6
v_call: TRBV5-1
cdr3_aa: CASSLGGTGVFGANVLTF
cdr3_nt: TGCGCCAGCAGCTTAGGTGGGACAGGGGTTTTTGGGGCCAACGTCCTGACTTTC

cdr3_length: 15
d_call: .
clone_size: few
j_call: TRBJ1-2
v_call: TRBV4-2
cdr3_aa: CASSPPGVPDYGYTF
cdr3_nt: TGTGCCAGCAGCCCCCCTGGGGTACCGGACTATGGCTACACCTTC

cdr3_length: 14
d_call: .
clone_size: .
j_call: TRBJ2-7
v_call: TRBV2
cdr3_aa: CASSDATPSYEQYF
cdr3_nt: TGTGCCAGCAGTGACGCGACACCTTCCTACGAGCAGTACTTC

cdr3_length: 17
d_call: TRBD2
clone_size: few
j_call: TRBJ2-5
v_call: TRBV7-8
cdr3_aa: CASSLGGTSRVPETQYF
cdr3_nt: TGTGCCAGCAGCTTAGGGGGGACTAGCAGGGTTCCGGAGACCCAGTACTTC

cdr3_length: 13
d_call: .
clone_size: .
j_call: TRBJ2-5
v_call: TRBV6-1
cdr3_aa: CASSETGQETQYF
cdr3_nt: TGTGCCAGCAGTGAAACGGGACAAGAGACCCAGTACTTC

cdr3_length: 15
d_call: TRBD1
clone_size: .
j_call: TRBJ2-1
v_call: TRBV10-3
cdr3_aa: CAISVDRGDTDEQFF
cdr3_nt: TGTGCCATCAGTGTTGACAGGGGTGATACTGACGAGCAGTTCTTC

cdr3_length: 16
d_call: TRBD1
clone_size: few
j_call: TRBJ2-1
v_call: TRBV10-3
cdr3_aa: CAIRGGQAEGNNEQFF
cdr3_nt: TGTGCCATCAGGGGGGGACAGGCCGAGGGGAACAATGAGCAGTTCTTC

cdr3_length: 12
d_call: .
clone_size: few
j_call: TRBJ2-5
v_call: TRBV7-2
cdr3_aa: CASSHTGETQYF
cdr3_nt: TGTGCCAGCAGCCATACAGGGGAGACCCAGTACTTC

cdr3_length: 13
d_call: .
clone_size: few
j_call: TRBJ1-1
v_call: TRBV20-1
cdr3_aa: CSARDNFGQKAFF
cdr3_nt: TGCAGTGCTAGAGATAATTTCGGACAGAAAGCTTTCTTT

cdr3_length: 12
d_call: .
clone_size: few
j_call: TRBJ2-7
v_call: TRBV20-1
cdr3_aa: CSAMGEPYEQYF
cdr3_nt: TGCAGTGCCATGGGTGAGCCCTACGAGCAGTACTTC

cdr3_length: 14
d_call: .
clone_size: .
j_call: TRBJ2-3
v_call: TRBV10-3
cdr3_aa: CAISVTGWADTQYF
cdr3_nt: TGTGCCATCAGTGTAACGGGGTGGGCAGATACGCAGTATTTT

cdr3_length: 16
d_call: TRBD1
clone_size: few
j_call: TRBJ2-1
v_call: TRBV6-5
cdr3_aa: CASSLGRQGGYNEQFF
cdr3_nt: TGTGCCAGCAGTTTGGGAAGACAGGGGGGATACAATGAGCAGTTCTTC